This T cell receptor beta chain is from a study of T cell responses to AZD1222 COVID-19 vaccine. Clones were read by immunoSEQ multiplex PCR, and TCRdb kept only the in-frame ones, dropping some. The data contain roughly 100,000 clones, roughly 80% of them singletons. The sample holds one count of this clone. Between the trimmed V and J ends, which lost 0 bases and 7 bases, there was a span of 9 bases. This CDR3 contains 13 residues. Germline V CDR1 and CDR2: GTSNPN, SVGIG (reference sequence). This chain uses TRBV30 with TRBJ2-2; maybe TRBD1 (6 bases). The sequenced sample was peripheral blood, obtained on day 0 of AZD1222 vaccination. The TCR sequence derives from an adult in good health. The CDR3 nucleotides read TGTGCCTGGAGTGTACAGGGCGTCGGGGAGCTGTTTTTT. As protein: CAWSVQGVGELFF.